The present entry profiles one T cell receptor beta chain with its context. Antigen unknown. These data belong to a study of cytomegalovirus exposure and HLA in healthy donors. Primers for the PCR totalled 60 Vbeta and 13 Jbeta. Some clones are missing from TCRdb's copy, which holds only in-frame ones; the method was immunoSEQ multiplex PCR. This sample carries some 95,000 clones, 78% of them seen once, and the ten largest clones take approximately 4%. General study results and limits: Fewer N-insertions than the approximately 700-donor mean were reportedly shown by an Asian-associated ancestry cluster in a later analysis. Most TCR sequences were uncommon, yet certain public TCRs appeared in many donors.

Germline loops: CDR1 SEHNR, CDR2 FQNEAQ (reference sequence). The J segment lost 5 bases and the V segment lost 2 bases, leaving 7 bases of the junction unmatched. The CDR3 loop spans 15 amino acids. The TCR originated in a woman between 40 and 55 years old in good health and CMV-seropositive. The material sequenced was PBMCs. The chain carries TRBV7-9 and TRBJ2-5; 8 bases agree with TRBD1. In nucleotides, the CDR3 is TGTGCCAGCAGCTTAAGCCGGACAGGGATTGAGACCCAGTACTTC. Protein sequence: CASSLSRTGIETQYF.